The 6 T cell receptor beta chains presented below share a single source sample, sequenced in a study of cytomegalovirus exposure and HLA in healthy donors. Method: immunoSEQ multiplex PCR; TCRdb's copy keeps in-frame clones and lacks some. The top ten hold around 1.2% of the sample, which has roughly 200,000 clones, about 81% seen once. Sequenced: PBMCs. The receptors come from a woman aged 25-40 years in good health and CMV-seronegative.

This CDR3 reads CASSSVEIPNTEAFF. The CDR3 DNA is TGTGCCAGCAGCTCGGTCGAGATCCCGAACACTGAAGCTTTCTTT. V and J are TRBV7-9 and TRBJ1-1, with no clear D. Per germline, CDR1 SEHNR and CDR2 FQNEAQ (reference sequence). CDR3 length: 15 residues. Between the trimmed V and J ends, which lost 4 bases and 1 base, there was a span of 13 bases.

CDR3 bases: TGTGCCAGCAGACCTACAGGGCCCGGACAGCCCCAGCATTTT. This gives the protein CASRPTGPGQPQHF. The rearrangement links TRBV28 to TRBJ1-5, with D maybe TRBD1 (6 bases). Germline V gives CDR1 MDHEN, CDR2 SYDVKM. The CDR3 runs 14 residues. Trimming removed 6 bases at V and 7 bases at J, with 16 bases between.

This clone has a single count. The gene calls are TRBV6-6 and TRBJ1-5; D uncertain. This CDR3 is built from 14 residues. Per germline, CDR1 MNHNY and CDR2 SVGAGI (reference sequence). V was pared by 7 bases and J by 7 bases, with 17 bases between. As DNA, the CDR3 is TGTGCCAGCACCAAGGCAGGATCCAACCAGCCCCAGCATTTT. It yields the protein CASTKAGSNQPQHF.

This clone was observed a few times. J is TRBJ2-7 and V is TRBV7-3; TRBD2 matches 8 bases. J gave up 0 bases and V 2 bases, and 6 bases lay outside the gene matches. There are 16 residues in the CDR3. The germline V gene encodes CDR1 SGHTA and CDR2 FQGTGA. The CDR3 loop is CASSLGPAGVSYEQYF. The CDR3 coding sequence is TGTGCCAGCAGCTTAGGCCCAGCGGGGGTCTCCTACGAGCAGTACTTC.

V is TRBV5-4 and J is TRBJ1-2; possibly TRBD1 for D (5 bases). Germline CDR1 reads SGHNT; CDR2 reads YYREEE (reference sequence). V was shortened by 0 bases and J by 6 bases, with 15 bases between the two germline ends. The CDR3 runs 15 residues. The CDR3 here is CASSLDRRLVDGYTF. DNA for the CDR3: TGTGCCAGCAGCTTGGACAGGCGCTTGGTTGATGGCTACACCTTC. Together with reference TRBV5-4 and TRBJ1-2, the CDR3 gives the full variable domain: ETGVTQSPTHLIKTRGQQVTLRCSSQSGHNTVSWYQQALGQGPQFIFQYYREEENGRGNFPPRFSGLQFPNYSSELNVNALELDDSALYLCASSLDRRLVDGYTFGSGTRLTVV.

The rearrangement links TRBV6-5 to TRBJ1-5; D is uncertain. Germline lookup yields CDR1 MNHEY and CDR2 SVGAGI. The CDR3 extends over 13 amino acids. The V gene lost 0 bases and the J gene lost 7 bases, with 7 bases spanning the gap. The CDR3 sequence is CASSYSLFQPQHF. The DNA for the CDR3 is TGTGCCAGCAGTTACTCCTTGTTCCAGCCCCAGCATTTT.